These 5 T cell receptor beta chains came from one sample sequenced in a study of T cells after yellow fever vaccination. One entry per CDR3 protein results from TCRdb running MiXCR on the 5' RACE reads. The sample holds about 320,000 distinct CDR3 sequences, around 11% seen once. Specimen: CD4+ T cells sorted from PBMCs, collected 45 days after the yellow fever booster vaccination. These receptors all stem from a man aged 18 to 30 who received the YFV17D yellow fever vaccine.

The rearrangement joins TRBV19 to TRBJ1-2; 7 bases match TRBD1. CDR1 and CDR2 from the germline V gene are LNHDA and SQIVND (reference sequence). The V and J ends lost 7 bases and 8 bases, in that order; junction bases with no gene match: 7. This CDR3 is 12 amino acids long. The CDR3: CASTGDSAGYTF. CDR3 sequence (DNA): TGTGCCAGTACCGGGGACAGTGCCGGCTACACCTTC.

The V call is TRBV6-5, the J call TRBJ1-6; D call uncertain. CDR1 and CDR2 from the germline V gene are MNHEY and SVGAGI. V lost 6 bases to trimming and J lost 8 bases, with 11 bases between them. This CDR3 comprises 13 residues. The CDR3: CASRPDWDSPLHF. The CDR3 coding sequence is TGTGCCAGCAGGCCGGATTGGGATTCACCCCTCCACTTT.

This rearrangement joins TRBV5-5 to TRBJ2-5, with D perhaps matching TRBD1 or TRBD2 (5 bases each). The germline V gene has CDR1 SGHKS and CDR2 YYEKEE (reference sequence). V was clipped by 4 bases and J by 4 bases, with 14 bases between them. This CDR3 is built from 14 residues. In DNA form, the CDR3 reads TGTGCCAGCAGCCGACCCGGGGCTAGAGAGACCCAGTACTTC. This translates into CASSRPGARETQYF.

V gene TRBV12-3 or TRBV12-4 combines with J gene TRBJ1-6; D perhaps matches TRBD1 (5 bases). The CDR3 spans 13 residues. V dropped 6 bases and J dropped 9 bases, with 12 bases sitting between them. The CDR3 sequence is CASRGPQGSPLHF. The CDR3 nucleotides are TGTGCCAGCAGGGGGCCCCAGGGTTCACCCCTCCACTTT.

The chain recombines TRBV2 with TRBJ2-7; 7 nucleotides agree with TRBD1. V was pared by 3 bases and J by 3 bases, with 2 bases of the junction left unmatched. Germline V CDR1 and CDR2: SNHLY, FYNNEI. The CDR3 is made up of 13 amino acids. CDR3: CASSDRTGYEQYF. CDR3 DNA: TGTGCCAGCAGTGACCGGACAGGCTACGAGCAGTACTTC.